Shown below are 20 T cell receptor beta chains from a single sample sequenced in a study of T-cell reconstitution after alpha-beta-depleted transplantation in children. Using unique molecular identifiers, the investigators prepared the TCRbeta library. Each CDR3 protein gets one entry after TCRdb re-called the PCR reads with MiXCR. The repertoire consists of approximately 520,000 distinct CDR3 sequences, with approximately 10% occurring once and the leading ten covering approximately 15%. The specimen was PBMCs, mostly from graft donor cells, collected 180 days after TCRalphabeta/CD19-depleted stem cell transplant. These receptors were collected from a female patient between 2 and 15 years old who had a stem cell transplant for aplastic anemia, so the T cells may come from the graft donor.

This sequence joins TRBV5-1 and TRBJ2-7; TRBD1 aligns across 9 bases. J was trimmed by 4 bases and V by 1 base; bases with no gene match: 3. Germline V gene sequence: CDR1 SGHRS, CDR2 YFSETQ. The CDR3 has 14 amino acids. CDR3 region: CASSLMGQGYEQYF. DNA of the CDR3: TGCGCCAGCAGCTTGATGGGACAGGGATACGAGCAGTACTTC.

V and J are TRBV12-3 or TRBV12-4 and TRBJ2-3; 10 nucleotides match TRBD2. The CDR3 is 15 residues long. V lost 3 bases, J lost 9 bases, and 9 bases stayed unmatched. CDR3 amino acids: CASSFLAGASGTQYF. The CDR3 coding sequence is TGTGCCAGCAGTTTCCTAGCGGGAGCCTCGGGGACGCAGTATTTT.

This clonotype has only a few counts. V is TRBV10-3 and J is TRBJ2-7, with TRBD1 as a possible D gene (6 bases). This CDR3 comprises 14 residues. CDR1 and CDR2 from the germline V gene are ENHRY and SYGVKD. Trimming removed 4 bases at V and 2 bases at J, with 12 bases between. The CDR3 sequence is CAISVDSATYEQYF. The DNA of the CDR3 is TGTGCCATCAGTGTGGACAGCGCGACCTACGAGCAGTACTTC.

At least ten counts were recorded for this clonotype. This chain connects TRBV12-3 or TRBV12-4 to TRBJ1-2, with D possibly being TRBD1 (6 bases). Deletions cut 7 bases from V and 5 bases from J, with 11 bases between. CDR3 length equals 12 residues. The CDR3 bases are TGTGCCAGCACCCTAAGGGGGTATGGCTACACCTTC. Amino acids: CASTLRGYGYTF.

This clonotype was seen a few times. This rearrangement joins TRBV2 to TRBJ2-2; D is unresolved. The V end lost 1 base, the J end lost 5 bases, and 8 bases lay between the germline ends. Germline CDR1 is SNHLY and CDR2 is FYNNEI. This CDR3 comprises 14 residues. The CDR3 loop reads CASSEGTETGELFF. The CDR3 coding sequence is TGTGCCAGCAGTGAAGGGACGGAAACCGGGGAGCTGTTTTTT.

The chain recombines TRBV18 with TRBJ2-2, with D possibly being TRBD2 (6 bases). CDR3 length: 14 amino acids. CDR1 and CDR2 from the germline V gene are KGHSH and LQKENI. The V end was cut by 3 bases, the J end by 7 bases, with 12 bases between. The CDR3: CASSPGSNFGELFF. The CDR3 bases are TGTGCCAGCTCACCCGGGAGTAACTTCGGGGAGCTGTTTTTT. Complete variable domain (other parts from reference TRBV18 and TRBJ2-2): NAGVMQNPRHLVRRRGQEARLRCSPMKGHSHVYWYRQLPEEGLKFMVYLQKENIIDESGMPKERFSAEFPKEGPSILRIQQVVRGDSAAYFCASSPGSNFGELFFGEGSRLTVL.

V and J are TRBV7-6 and TRBJ2-3, with 8 bases matching TRBD2. J lost 2 bases, V lost 3 bases, and 4 bases had no gene match. Germline CDR1 and CDR2: SGHVS and FNYEAQ. This CDR3 has 15 residues. The CDR3 DNA follows: TGTGCCAGCAGCTTCGGGAGGGCCCACACAGATACGCAGTATTTT. Amino acids: CASSFGRAHTDTQYF. Supplemented by reference TRBV7-6 and TRBJ2-3, the full variable domain reads GAGVSQSPRYKVTKRGQDVALRCDPISGHVSLYWYRQALGQGPEFLTYFNYEAQQDKSGLPNDRFSAERPEGSISTLTIQRTEQRDSAMYRCASSFGRAHTDTQYFGPGTRLTVL.

This clonotype was detected only a few times. The V call is TRBV27, the J call TRBJ2-2; TRBD2 agrees at 7 bases. Germline loops: CDR1 MNHEY, CDR2 SMNVEV (reference sequence). J gave up 3 bases and V 2 bases, and 12 bases lay outside the gene matches. The CDR3 has 18 residues. CDR3 DNA sequence: TGTGCCAGCAGTTTAAGGATCAGAGGCGGGAGTTACACCGGGGAGCTGTTTTTT. It translates to CASSLRIRGGSYTGELFF.

CDR3 in amino acids: CASSHNGNTEAFF. CDR3 nucleotides: TGTGCCAGCAGTCACAATGGGAACACTGAAGCTTTCTTT. The chain links TRBV12-3 or TRBV12-4 to TRBJ1-1; D uncertain. Trimming removed 5 bases at V and 1 base at J, with 8 bases between. The CDR3 is made up of 13 amino acids.

This clonotype showed up just a few times. This chain links TRBV28 with TRBJ2-5, with 8 positions matching TRBD2. CDR1 is MDHEN, CDR2 SYDVKM, per germline. Unmatched junction bases numbered 4, after V lost 3 bases and J lost 4 bases. This CDR3 contains 14 residues. CDR3 region: CASSLGGRIETQYF. As DNA, the CDR3 is TGTGCCAGCAGTTTGGGCGGGAGGATAGAGACCCAGTACTTC.

J is TRBJ2-4 and V is TRBV12-3 or TRBV12-4, with a possible D match to TRBD1 (7 bases). V was trimmed by 6 bases and J by 12 bases, leaving 21 bases between them. This CDR3 is 14 amino acids long. Here the CDR3 DNA reads TGTGCCAGCAGCCAGACTAGGGGGTGGGACAGTCAGTACTTC. Protein: CASSQTRGWDSQYF.

This clonotype occurred many times. The chain couples TRBV20-1 to TRBJ2-7, with 7 bases fitting TRBD1. This CDR3 is 13 amino acids long. Germline V CDR1 and CDR2: DFQATT, SNEGSKA (reference sequence). The V and J ends lost 6 bases and 6 bases, in that order; junction bases with no gene match: 11. The CDR3 DNA reads TGCAGTGCGTCCGGGACAGCGAAAGGCGAGCAGTACTTC. Translated, it gives CSASGTAKGEQYF.

This clonotype was picked up a small number of times. This chain joins TRBV7-6 and TRBJ2-1; 8 bases line up with TRBD2. The CDR3 has 20 amino acids. J was trimmed by 1 base and V by 1 base; bases with no gene match: 15. Germline V gives CDR1 SGHVS, CDR2 FNYEAQ. In nucleotides, the CDR3 is TGTGCCAGCAGCTTAGGTTTTAAAAGGACTAGCTTCTATTCCTACAATGAGCAGTTCTTC. As protein: CASSLGFKRTSFYSYNEQFF.

This clonotype was detected ten times or more. The V and J genes are TRBV7-2 and TRBJ2-3; perhaps TRBD2 as D (5 bases). CDR1 and CDR2 from the germline V gene are SGHTA and FQGNSA. V was cut by 7 bases and J by 2 bases, with 7 bases left in between. This CDR3 has 12 amino acids. This chain's CDR3 is CASTGNTDTQYF. The CDR3, as DNA: TGTGCCAGCACGGGAAACACAGATACGCAGTATTTT.

This clonotype was seen a few times. This chain joins TRBV7-2 and TRBJ1-1; D gene ambiguous. Germline V gene data show CDR1 as SGHTA and CDR2 as FQGNSA. V was cut by 6 bases and J by 2 bases, with 13 bases left in between. The CDR3 is 14 residues long. The CDR3 DNA sequence: TGTGCCAGCAGGTTCGGACGGATCAACACTGAAGCTTTCTTT. The encoded protein is CASRFGRINTEAFF.

This chain connects TRBV20-1 to TRBJ1-4; possibly TRBD1 for D (5 bases). This CDR3 comprises 15 residues. Trimming stripped 2 bases from V and 0 bases from J, with 10 bases between. The germline gives CDR1 DFQATT, CDR2 SNEGSKA (reference sequence). CDR3 loop: CSARRQTATNEKLFF. The CDR3 nucleotides read TGCAGTGCTAGAAGACAGACCGCAACTAATGAAAAACTGTTTTTT.

The chain combines TRBV29-1 with TRBJ2-1; D is unclear. CDR3 length equals 13 residues. V was clipped by 3 bases and J by 5 bases, with 11 bases between them. Germline CDR1 SQVTM, CDR2 ANQGSEA. CDR3 in DNA: TGCAGCGTTGAGCACAGAAACAACAATGAGCAGTTCTTC. It yields the protein CSVEHRNNNEQFF.

This clonotype showed up just a few times. The V call is TRBV9, the J call TRBJ2-1; 10 bases map to TRBD1. CDR1 is SGDLS, CDR2 YYNGEE, per germline. CDR3 size: 14 residues. Unmatched junction bases numbered 4, after V lost 3 bases and J lost 7 bases. CDR3 protein: CASSDGTGVNEQFF. The CDR3 DNA is TGTGCCAGCAGCGACGGGACAGGGGTAAATGAGCAGTTCTTC.

This chain uses TRBV6-4 with TRBJ2-7; D tentatively fits TRBD1 or TRBD2 (5 bases each). Per germline, CDR1 MRHNA and CDR2 SNTAGT. The CDR3 extends over 13 amino acids. Deletions cut 7 bases from V and 5 bases from J, with 15 bases between. The CDR3 reads CASTYRMGDEQYV. The CDR3 DNA is TGTGCCAGCACTTACCGGATGGGGGACGAGCAGTACGTC.

This clonotype was seen at least ten times. The chain carries TRBV7-2 and TRBJ2-1, with D perhaps TRBD2 (5 bases). Germline V gene lookup returns CDR1 SGHTA and CDR2 FQGNSA. The CDR3 runs to 15 residues. Trimming left V 3 bases short and J 0 bases short, with 9 bases between. CDR3 region: CASSFRGISYNEQFF. The CDR3 bases are TGTGCCAGCAGCTTTCGGGGTATCTCCTACAATGAGCAGTTCTTC.